This T cell receptor (beta chain) was recorded in a study of CD8 T cells in Susac syndrome. V lost 3 bases and J lost 3, with 3 bases in between. This CDR3 is 12 amino acids long. Germline-derived CDR1 and CDR2 are SQVTM and ANQGSEA. Random hexamers served to reverse transcribe roughly 0.45 to 1 ug RNA. TCRdb passed the immunoSEQ multiplex PCR reads through MiXCR, listing each CDR3 protein once. The data contain 150,000 to 200,000 distinct CDR3 sequences, roughly 95% of them singletons. This sequence joins TRBV29-1 and TRBJ2-6; D unresolved. This TCR was sampled from a human donor in good health. Sequences were obtained from CD4+ T cells from PBMCs. CDR3 bases: TGCAGCGTTGATGGTGGGGCCAACGTCCTGACTTTC. It codes for CSVDGGANVLTF.